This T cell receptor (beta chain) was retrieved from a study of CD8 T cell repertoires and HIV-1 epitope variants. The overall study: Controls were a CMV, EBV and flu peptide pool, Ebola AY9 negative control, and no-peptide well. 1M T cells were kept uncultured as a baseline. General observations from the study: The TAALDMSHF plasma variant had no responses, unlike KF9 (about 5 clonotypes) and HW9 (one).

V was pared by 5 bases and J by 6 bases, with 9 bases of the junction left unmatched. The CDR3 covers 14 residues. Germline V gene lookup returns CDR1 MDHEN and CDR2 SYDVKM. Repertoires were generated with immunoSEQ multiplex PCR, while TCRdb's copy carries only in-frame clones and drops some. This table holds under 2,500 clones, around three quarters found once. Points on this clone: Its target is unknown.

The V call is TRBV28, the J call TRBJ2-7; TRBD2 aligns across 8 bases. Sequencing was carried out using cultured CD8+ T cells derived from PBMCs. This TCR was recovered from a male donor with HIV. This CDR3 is CASSPEAGVSEQYF. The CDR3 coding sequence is TGTGCCAGCAGTCCGGAAGCGGGAGTAAGCGAGCAGTACTTC.